This TCR beta chain appears in the sequencing data of a study of shared clonotypes between healthy human individuals. Study-level information: Three CD4 naive, three CD4 memory, two CD8 naive and one CD8 memory plate were used per donor. Study results and limitations: Sharing across several donors was seen in roughly 5% of naive CD4 clonotypes.

The donors, healthy adults who were HIV-negative, had experienced no recent acute infections or vaccinations. The CDR3 sequence is 14 residues long. Trimming took 5 bases from V and 4 from J, leaving 12 bases between them. The V gene's germline CDR1 is SGHRS and CDR2 YFSETQ. This clone came up a few times. Its antigen remains unknown. Each replicate PCR on the sorted subsets used 200 to 250 ng DNA (roughly 30,000 T cell genomes). The repertoire was sequenced with immunoSEQ multiplex PCR; TCRdb's copy has only in-frame clones and lacks some. The data contain about 1.1 million clones, 70% to 80% of them singletons.

The sequenced sample consisted of memory CD4+ T cells from PBMCs. The subset here: CD45RA-negative fraction. V usage is TRBV5-1 and J usage is TRBJ2-2; D is unclear. This TCR was recovered from a man aged 18 to 29 in good health. Some clones in this sample may be carry-over from other donors' samples. The CDR3: CASSWQELTGELFF. CDR3 DNA sequence: TGCGCCAGCAGTTGGCAGGAGCTCACCGGGGAGCTGTTTTTT.